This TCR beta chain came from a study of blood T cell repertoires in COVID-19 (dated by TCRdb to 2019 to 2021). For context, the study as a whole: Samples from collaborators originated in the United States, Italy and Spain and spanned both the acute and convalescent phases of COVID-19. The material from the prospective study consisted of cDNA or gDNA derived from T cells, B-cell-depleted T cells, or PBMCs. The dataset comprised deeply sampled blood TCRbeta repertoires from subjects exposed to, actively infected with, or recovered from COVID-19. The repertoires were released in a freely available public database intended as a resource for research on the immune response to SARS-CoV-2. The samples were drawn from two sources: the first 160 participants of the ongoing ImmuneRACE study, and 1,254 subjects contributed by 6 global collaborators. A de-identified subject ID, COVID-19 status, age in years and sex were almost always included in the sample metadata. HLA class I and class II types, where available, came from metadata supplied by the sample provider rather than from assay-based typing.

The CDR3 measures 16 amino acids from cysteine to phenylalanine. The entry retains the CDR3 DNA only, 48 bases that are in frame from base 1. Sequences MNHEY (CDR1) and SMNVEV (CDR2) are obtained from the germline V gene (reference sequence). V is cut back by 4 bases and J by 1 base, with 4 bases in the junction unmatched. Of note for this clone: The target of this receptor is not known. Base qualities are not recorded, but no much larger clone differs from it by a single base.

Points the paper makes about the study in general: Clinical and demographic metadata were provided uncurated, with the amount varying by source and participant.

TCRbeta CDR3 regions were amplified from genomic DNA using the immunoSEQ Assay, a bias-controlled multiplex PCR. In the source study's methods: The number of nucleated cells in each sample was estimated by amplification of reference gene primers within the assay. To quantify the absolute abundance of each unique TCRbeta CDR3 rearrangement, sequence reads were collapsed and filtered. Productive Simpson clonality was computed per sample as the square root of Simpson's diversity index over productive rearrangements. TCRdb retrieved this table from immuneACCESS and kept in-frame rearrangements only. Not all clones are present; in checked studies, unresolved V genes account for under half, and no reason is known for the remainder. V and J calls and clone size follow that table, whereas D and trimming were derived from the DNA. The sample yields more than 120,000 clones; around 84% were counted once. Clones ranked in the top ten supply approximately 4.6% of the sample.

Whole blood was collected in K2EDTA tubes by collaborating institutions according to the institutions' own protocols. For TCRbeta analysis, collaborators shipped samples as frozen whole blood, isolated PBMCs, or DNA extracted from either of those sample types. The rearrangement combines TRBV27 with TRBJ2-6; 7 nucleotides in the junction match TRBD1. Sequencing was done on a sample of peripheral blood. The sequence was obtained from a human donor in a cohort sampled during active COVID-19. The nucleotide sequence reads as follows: TGTGCCAGCAGTTCTGACAGGGTATCTGGGGCCAACGTCCTGACTTTC. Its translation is CASSSDRVSGANVLTF.